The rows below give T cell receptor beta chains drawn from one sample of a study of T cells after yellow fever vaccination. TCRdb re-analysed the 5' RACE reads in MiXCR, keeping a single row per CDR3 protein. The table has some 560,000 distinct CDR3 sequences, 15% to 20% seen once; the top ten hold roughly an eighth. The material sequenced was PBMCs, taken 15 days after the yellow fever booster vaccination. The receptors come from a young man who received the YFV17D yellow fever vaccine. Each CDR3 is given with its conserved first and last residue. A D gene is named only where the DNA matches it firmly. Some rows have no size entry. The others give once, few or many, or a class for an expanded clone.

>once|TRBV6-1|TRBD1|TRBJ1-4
TGTGCCAGCACTATGTTCGGGACAGGGGTCCGGGGTGAAAAACTGTTTTTT
CASTMFGTGVRGEKLFF
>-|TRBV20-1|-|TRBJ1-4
TGCAGTGCTAGGGATGAGATAGCAGGGTGGAGTGAAAAACTGTTTTTT
CSARDEIAGWSEKLFF
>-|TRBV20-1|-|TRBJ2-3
TGCAGTGCTTACAAGGGTACGCAGTATTTT
CSAYKGTQYF
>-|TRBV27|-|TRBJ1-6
TGTGCCAGCAGTTTCAAGGGGTGGGATTCACCCCTCCACTTT
CASSFKGWDSPLHF
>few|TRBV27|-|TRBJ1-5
TGTGCCAGCAGTTTGAGGGGTGAGCAGCCCCAGCATTTT
CASSLRGEQPQHF
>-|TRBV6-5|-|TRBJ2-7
TGTGCCAGCAGTTATAGTCGGAACTACGAGCAGTACTTC
CASSYSRNYEQYF
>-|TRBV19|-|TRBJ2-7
TGTGCCAGTAGTATAGGTGGCGTCCGGTACGAGCAGTACTTC
CASSIGGVRYEQYF
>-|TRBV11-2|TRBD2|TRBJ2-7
TGTGCCAGCAGCTTAGTTGCGACTAGCGGGTTCAACTCCTACGAGCAGTACTTC
CASSLVATSGFNSYEQYF
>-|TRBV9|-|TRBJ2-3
TGTGCCAGCAGCGTAGACGCGATCTCGGCAGATACGCAGTATTTT
CASSVDAISADTQYF
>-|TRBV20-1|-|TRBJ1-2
TGCAGTGCTAGATGGTTCCGAGGGGTAGAAGGCTACACCTTC
CSARWFRGVEGYTF
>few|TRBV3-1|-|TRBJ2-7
TGTGCCAGCAGCCAAACCGACTACGAGCAGTACTTC
CASSQTDYEQYF
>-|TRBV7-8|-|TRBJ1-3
TGTGCCAGCAGCTTCTCTAGGGACACCATATATTTT
CASSFSRDTIYF
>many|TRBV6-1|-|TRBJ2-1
TGTGCCAGCGGTACCGGGACTTCAACCTACAATGAGCAGTTCTTC
CASGTGTSTYNEQFF
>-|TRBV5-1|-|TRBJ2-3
TGCGCCAGCAGCTTCCAGGAACCTAGCACAGATACGCAGTATTTT
CASSFQEPSTDTQYF
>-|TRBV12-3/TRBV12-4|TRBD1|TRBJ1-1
TGTGCCAGCAGTTTACAGGGGGCGAACACTGAAGCTTTCTTT
CASSLQGANTEAFF
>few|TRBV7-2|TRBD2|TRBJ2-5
TGTGCCAGCAGCTTAACCCACGGGGGGGCAGAGACCCAGTACTTC
CASSLTHGGAETQYF
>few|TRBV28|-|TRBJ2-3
TGTGCCAACGGGAGAGGCGGCACAGATACGCAGTATTTT
CANGRGGTDTQYF
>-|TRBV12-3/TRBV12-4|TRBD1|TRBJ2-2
TGTGCCAGCAGTTCCGACAGGGTCACCGGGGAGCTGTTTTTT
CASSSDRVTGELFF